This T cell receptor beta chain originates from a study of T cell responses to AZD1222 COVID-19 vaccine. Study-wide points: None of the repertoires were sampled until the peak T cell response had passed. Seropositive at baseline were only a handful of AZD1222 recipients.

The CDR3 spans 13 residues. Comment on this clone: The antigen remains unidentified.

The table came from immunoSEQ multiplex PCR; TCRdb's copy has only in-frame clones and leaves some out. The profile shows over 100,000 clones, roughly 93% of them singletons. The genes are TRBV21-1 and TRBJ1-5; the table's D call, TRBD1, has no DNA check behind it. TRBV21-1 is noted as a pseudogene. Sequences were derived from peripheral blood, sampled on day 0 of AZD1222 vaccination. This receptor was identified in an adult in good health. The CDR3 DNA is TGTGCCAGCAGCCCTCAGGGGAATCAGCCCCAGCATTTT. Translating gives CASSPQGNQPQHF.